This entry describes one T cell receptor beta chain. The antigen is unknown. This sample stems from a study of blood T cells in healthy people across ages. Study observations and caveats: Leaving the PBMCs unsorted stopped any conclusive comparison of naive versus antigen-experienced cells.

The use of a sample-barcoded 5' primer and a J-beta primer mix characterized a second PCR of roughly 6 to 11 cycles. The yield of each sample was at least 2.5 million CDR3-containing paired-end reads. TCRdb re-called the 5' RACE reads with MiXCR, one entry per CDR3 protein. The table records 700,000 to 1,000,000 distinct CDR3 sequences, 40% to 50% of them present only once. V was shortened by 1 base and J by 5 bases, with 4 bases between the two germline ends. Germline loops: CDR1 LGHDT, CDR2 YNNKEL (reference sequence). CDR3 length equals 12 residues. This sequence originates from a man between 60 and 70 years old in good health. This chain connects TRBV3-1 to TRBJ2-3, with D uncertain. Sequences were obtained from blood. The CDR3 nucleotides read TGTGCCAGCAGCCAAGCTGTAGATACGCAGTATTTT. Translation: CASSQAVDTQYF.